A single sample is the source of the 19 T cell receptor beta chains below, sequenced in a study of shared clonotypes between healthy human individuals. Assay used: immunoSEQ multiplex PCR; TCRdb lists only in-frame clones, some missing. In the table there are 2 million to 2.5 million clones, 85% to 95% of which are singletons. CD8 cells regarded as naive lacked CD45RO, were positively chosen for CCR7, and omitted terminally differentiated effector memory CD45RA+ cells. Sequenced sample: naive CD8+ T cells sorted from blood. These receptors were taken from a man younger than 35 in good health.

CDR3: CASSTGTLELFF. CDR3 DNA sequence: TGTGCCAGCAGCACCGGGACCCTAGAACTGTTTTTT. J is TRBJ1-4 and V is TRBV11-2, with a tentative D call TRBD1 (5 bases). The CDR3 runs to 12 residues. Germline V CDR1 and CDR2: SGHAT, FQNNGV. V was pared by 5 bases and J by 12 bases, with 13 bases between.

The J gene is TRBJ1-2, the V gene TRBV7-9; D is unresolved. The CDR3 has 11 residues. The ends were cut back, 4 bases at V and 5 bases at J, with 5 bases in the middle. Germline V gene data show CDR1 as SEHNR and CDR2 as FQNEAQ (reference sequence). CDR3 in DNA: TGTGCCAGCAGCTCTGGGTATGGCTACACCTTC. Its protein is CASSSGYGYTF.

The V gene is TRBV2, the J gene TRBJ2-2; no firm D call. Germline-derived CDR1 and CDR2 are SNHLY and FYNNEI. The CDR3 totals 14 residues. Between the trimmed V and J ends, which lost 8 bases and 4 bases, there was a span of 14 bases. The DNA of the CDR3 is TGTGCCAGCTTCTCGGGCGTAGTCACCGGGGAGCTGTTTTTT. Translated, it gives CASFSGVVTGELFF.

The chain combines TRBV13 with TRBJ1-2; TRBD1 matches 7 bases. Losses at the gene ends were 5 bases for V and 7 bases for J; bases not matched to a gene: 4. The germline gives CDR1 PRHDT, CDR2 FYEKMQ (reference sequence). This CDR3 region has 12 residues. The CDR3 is CASSPGGFGYTF. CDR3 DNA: TGTGCCAGCAGCCCAGGGGGGTTTGGCTACACCTTC.

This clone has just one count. In DNA, the CDR3 is TGTGCCTGGAGTGTACTTACGGGGCTGGACGAGCAGTACTTC. Amino acid sequence: CAWSVLTGLDEQYF. This chain uses TRBV30 with TRBJ2-7, with D perhaps being TRBD1 or TRBD2 (5 bases each). V lost 0 bases and J lost 5, with 14 bases in between. The CDR3 length is 14 residues. The V gene's germline CDR1 is GTSNPN and CDR2 SVGIG (reference sequence). The full variable domain, with the rest looked up from reference TRBV30 and TRBJ2-7, is SQTIHQWPATLVQPVGSPLSLECTVEGTSNPNLYWYRQAAGRGLQLLFYSVGIGQISSEVPQNLSASRPQDRQFILSSKKLLLSDSGFYLCAWSVLTGLDEQYFGPGTRLTVT.

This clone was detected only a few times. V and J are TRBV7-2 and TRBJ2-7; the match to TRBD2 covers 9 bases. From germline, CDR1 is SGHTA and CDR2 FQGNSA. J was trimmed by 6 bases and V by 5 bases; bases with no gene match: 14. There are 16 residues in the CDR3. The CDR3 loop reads CASSLGGLAGDGEQYF. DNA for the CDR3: TGTGCCAGCAGCCTAGGCGGATTAGCGGGAGATGGCGAGCAGTACTTC.

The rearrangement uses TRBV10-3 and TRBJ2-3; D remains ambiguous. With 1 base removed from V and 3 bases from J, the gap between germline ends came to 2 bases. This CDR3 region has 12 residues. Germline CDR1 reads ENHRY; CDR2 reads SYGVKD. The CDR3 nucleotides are TGTGCCATCAGTGAGTTGACAGATACGCAGTATTTT. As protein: CAISELTDTQYF.

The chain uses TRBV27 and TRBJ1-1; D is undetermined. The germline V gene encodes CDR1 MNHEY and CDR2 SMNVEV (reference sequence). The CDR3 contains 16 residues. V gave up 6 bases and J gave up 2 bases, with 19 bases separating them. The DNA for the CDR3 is TGTGCCAGCAGGTGGTCCGGGGAAGGAGCTAACACTGAAGCTTTCTTT. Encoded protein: CASRWSGEGANTEAFF.

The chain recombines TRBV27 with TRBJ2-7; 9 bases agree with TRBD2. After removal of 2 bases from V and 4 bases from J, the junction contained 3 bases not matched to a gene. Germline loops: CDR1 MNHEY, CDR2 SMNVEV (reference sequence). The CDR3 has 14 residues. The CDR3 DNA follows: TGTGCCAGCAGTTTAACAGCGGGAGGTTACGAGCAGTACTTC. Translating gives CASSLTAGGYEQYF.

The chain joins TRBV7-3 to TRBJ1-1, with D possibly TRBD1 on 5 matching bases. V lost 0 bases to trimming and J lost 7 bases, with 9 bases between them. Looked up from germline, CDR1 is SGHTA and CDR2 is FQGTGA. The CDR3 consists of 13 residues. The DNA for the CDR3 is TGTGCCAGCAGCTTAACTGCAGACAGTGAAGCTTTCTTT. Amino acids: CASSLTADSEAFF.

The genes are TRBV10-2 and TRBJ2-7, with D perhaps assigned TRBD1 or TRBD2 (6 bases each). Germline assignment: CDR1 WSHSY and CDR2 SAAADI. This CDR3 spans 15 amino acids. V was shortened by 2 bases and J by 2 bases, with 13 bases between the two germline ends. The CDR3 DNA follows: TGCGCCAGCAGTGAGAAGGGGGACTTTGCCTACGAGCAGTACTTC. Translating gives CASSEKGDFAYEQYF.

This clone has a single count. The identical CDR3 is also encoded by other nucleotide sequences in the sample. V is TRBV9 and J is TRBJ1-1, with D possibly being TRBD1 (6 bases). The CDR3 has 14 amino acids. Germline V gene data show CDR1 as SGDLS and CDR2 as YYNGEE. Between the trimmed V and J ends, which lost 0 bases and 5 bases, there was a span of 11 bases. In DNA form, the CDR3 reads TGTGCCAGCAGCGTAGAGGGGGGCGGGACTGAAGCTTTCTTT. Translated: CASSVEGGGTEAFF. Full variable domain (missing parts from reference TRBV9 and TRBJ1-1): DSGVTQTPKHLITATGQRVTLRCSPRSGDLSVYWYQQSLDQGLQFLIQYYNGEERAKGNILERFSAQQFPDLHSELNLSSLELGDSALYFCASSVEGGGTEAFFGQGTRLTVV.

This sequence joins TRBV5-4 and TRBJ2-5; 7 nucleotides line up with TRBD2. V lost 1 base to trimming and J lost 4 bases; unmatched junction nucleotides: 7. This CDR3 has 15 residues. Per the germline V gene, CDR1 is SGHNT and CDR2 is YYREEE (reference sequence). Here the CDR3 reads CASSLTYPGGETQYF. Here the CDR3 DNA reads TGTGCCAGCAGCTTGACCTACCCGGGGGGAGAGACCCAGTACTTC. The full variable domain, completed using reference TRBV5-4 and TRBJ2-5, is ETGVTQSPTHLIKTRGQQVTLRCSSQSGHNTVSWYQQALGQGPQFIFQYYREEENGRGNFPPRFSGLQFPNYSSELNVNALELDDSALYLCASSLTYPGGETQYFGPGTRLLVL.

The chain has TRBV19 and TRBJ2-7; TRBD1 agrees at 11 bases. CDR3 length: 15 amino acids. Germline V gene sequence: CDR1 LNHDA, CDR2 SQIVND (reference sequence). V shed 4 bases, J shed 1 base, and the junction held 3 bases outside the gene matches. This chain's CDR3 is CASSSGQGASYEQYF. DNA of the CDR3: TGTGCCAGTAGTAGTGGACAGGGGGCTTCCTACGAGCAGTACTTC.

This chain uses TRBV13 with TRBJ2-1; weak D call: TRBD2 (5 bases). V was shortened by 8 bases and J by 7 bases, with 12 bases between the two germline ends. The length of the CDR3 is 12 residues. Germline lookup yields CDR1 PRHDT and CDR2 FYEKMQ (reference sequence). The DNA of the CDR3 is TGTGCCAGCGGCGGGCCCGCAAATGAGCAGTTCTTC. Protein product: CASGGPANEQFF.

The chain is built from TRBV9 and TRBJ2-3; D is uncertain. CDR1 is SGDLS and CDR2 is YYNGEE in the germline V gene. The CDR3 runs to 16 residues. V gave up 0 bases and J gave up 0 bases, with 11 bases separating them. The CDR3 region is CASSVGLGSSTDTQYF. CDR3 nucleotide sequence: TGTGCCAGCAGCGTAGGACTTGGCTCTAGCACAGATACGCAGTATTTT.

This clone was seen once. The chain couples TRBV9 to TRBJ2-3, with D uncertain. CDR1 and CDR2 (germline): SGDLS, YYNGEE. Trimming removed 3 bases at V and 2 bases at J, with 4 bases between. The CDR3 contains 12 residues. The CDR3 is CASSEITDTQYF. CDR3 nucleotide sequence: TGTGCCAGCAGCGAAATCACAGATACGCAGTATTTT.

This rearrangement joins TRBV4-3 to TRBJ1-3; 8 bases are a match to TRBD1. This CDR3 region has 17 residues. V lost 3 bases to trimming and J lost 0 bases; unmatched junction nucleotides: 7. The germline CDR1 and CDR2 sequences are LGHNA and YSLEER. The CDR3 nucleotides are TGCGCCAGCAGCCAGTCGTCCGGGACAGGCTCTGGAAACACCATATATTTT. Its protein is CASSQSSGTGSGNTIYF.

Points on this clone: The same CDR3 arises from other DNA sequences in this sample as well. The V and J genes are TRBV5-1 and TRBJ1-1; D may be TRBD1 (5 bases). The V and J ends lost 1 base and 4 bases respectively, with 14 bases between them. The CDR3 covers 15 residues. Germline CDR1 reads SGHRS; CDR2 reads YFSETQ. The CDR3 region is CASSLSPSGGTEAFF. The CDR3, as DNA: TGCGCCAGCAGCTTGTCGCCATCCGGGGGCACTGAAGCTTTCTTT.